These 22 T cell receptor beta chains originate from one sample sequenced in a study of blood T cell repertoires in COVID-19. Some clones are missing from TCRdb's copy, which holds only in-frame ones; the method was immunoSEQ multiplex PCR. The table records 150,000 to 190,000 clones, around 83% of them present only once. Material: peripheral blood. The receptors were sampled from a woman aged 45-59 years with acute or convalescent COVID-19.

The chain couples TRBV6-4 to TRBJ1-2, with 7 bases that match TRBD1. V dropped 6 bases and J dropped 6; count of bases not matched to a gene: 10. Germline CDR1 and CDR2: MRHNA and SNTAGT. The CDR3 runs to 14 residues. The DNA for the CDR3 is TGTGCCAGCAGACCGGACAGGACCTCCCATGGCTACACCTTC. Translation: CASRPDRTSHGYTF.

The genes are TRBV7-2 and TRBJ2-1; 12 positions agree with TRBD2. CDR1 and CDR2 (germline): SGHTA, FQGNSA. After removal of 1 base from V and 8 bases from J, the junction contained 6 bases not matched to a gene. This CDR3 is built from 16 residues. The CDR3 DNA reads TGTGCCAGCAGCTTAGGACTAGCGGGGGAGGATGATGAGCAGTTCTTC. Encoded protein: CASSLGLAGEDDEQFF. Full variable domain (rest looked up from reference TRBV7-2 and TRBJ2-1): GAGVSQSPSNKVTEKGKDVELRCDPISGHTALYWYRQSLGQGLEFLIYFQGNSAPDKSGLPSDRFSAERTGGSVSTLTIQRTQQEDSAVYLCASSLGLAGEDDEQFFGPGTRLTVL.

The V and J genes are TRBV14 and TRBJ2-2, with TRBD1 matching 9 bases. The CDR3 covers 14 residues. CDR1 is SGHDN, CDR2 FVKESK, per germline. Trimming cost V 5 bases and J 6 bases; bases outside gene matches: 4. CDR3 in DNA: TGTGCCAGCAGCGCGGACAGGGGCTCCGGGGAGCTGTTTTTT. Protein sequence: CASSADRGSGELFF. The full variable domain, in which reference TRBV14 and TRBJ2-2 provide the parts outside the CDR3, is EAGVTQFPSHSVIEKGQTVTLRCDPISGHDNLYWYRRVMGKEIKFLLHFVKESKQDESGMPNNRFLAERTGGTYSTLKVQPAELEDSGVYFCASSADRGSGELFFGEGSRLTVL.

For the CDR3, the DNA is TGTGCCAGTAGTACCGGTAACTCTGGGGCCAACGTCCTGACTTTC. It yields the protein CASSTGNSGANVLTF. V gene TRBV19 combines with J gene TRBJ2-6; D uncertain. Germline loops: CDR1 LNHDA, CDR2 SQIVND (reference sequence). The CDR3 has 15 residues. Trimming took off 4 bases at V and 0 bases at J, with 7 bases between the two ends.

The rearrangement uses TRBV27 and TRBJ2-6, with D perhaps TRBD1 (5 bases). V lost 6 bases and J lost 0, with 18 bases in between. The CDR3 runs 18 residues. Germline CDR1 reads MNHEY; CDR2 reads SMNVEV (reference sequence). The CDR3 loop is CASSAKWTFFSGANVLTF. The CDR3 bases are TGTGCCAGCAGCGCCAAGTGGACATTCTTCTCTGGGGCCAACGTCCTGACTTTC.

The chain joins TRBV11-2 to TRBJ2-7, with D possibly matching TRBD1 (5 bases). The V and J ends lost 1 base and 6 bases respectively, with 16 bases between them. The CDR3 extends over 15 amino acids. Germline CDR1 and CDR2: SGHAT and FQNNGV. For the CDR3, the DNA is TGTGCCAGCAGCTTAGGGGGCAGGCTTGCCGGCGAGCAGTACTTC. It is translated as CASSLGGRLAGEQYF.

The CDR3 coding sequence is TGTGCCAGCAGCTTAAGAGGGTATAATTCACCCCTCCACTTT. As protein: CASSLRGYNSPLHF. The chain combines TRBV11-2 with TRBJ1-6; D gene uncertain. This CDR3 is built from 14 residues. Trimming removed 2 bases from V and 4 bases from J, with 6 bases in between. CDR1 is SGHAT, CDR2 FQNNGV, per germline.

This chain connects TRBV4-3 to TRBJ1-1; D possibly corresponds to TRBD1 (5 bases). The V end lost 0 bases, the J end lost 3 bases, and 11 bases lay between the germline ends. The CDR3 is 15 amino acids. The germline CDR1 and CDR2 sequences are LGHNA and YSLEER. Here the CDR3 reads CASSQDPGSYTEAFF. The CDR3 DNA reads as TGCGCCAGCAGCCAAGATCCAGGGTCCTACACTGAAGCTTTCTTT.

This chain links TRBV7-2 with TRBJ2-3, with D possibly being TRBD1 (5 bases). Germline V gene data show CDR1 as SGHTA and CDR2 as FQGNSA. V was shortened by 3 bases and J by 2 bases, with 12 bases between the two germline ends. This CDR3 has 15 residues. CDR3 amino acids: CASSFLGQDTDTQYF. Written as DNA, the CDR3 is TGTGCCAGCAGCTTCCTAGGACAAGACACAGATACGCAGTATTTT.

The chain combines TRBV28 with TRBJ1-5, with TRBD1 as a possible D gene (5 bases). V dropped 6 bases and J dropped 6 bases, with 9 bases sitting between them. The CDR3 is 12 residues long. CDR1 MDHEN and CDR2 SYDVKM come from the germline V gene. The CDR3 bases are TGTGCCAGCAGACAAAGGGGTCAGCCCCAGCATTTT. Translated: CASRQRGQPQHF.

The chain carries TRBV3-1 (or the pseudogene TRBV3-2) and TRBJ1-5; D unclear. CDR3 size: 15 residues. Germline V gene lookup returns CDR1 LGHDT and CDR2 YNNKEL (reference sequence). With 0 bases removed from V and 5 bases from J, the gap between germline ends came to 11 bases. CDR3 sequence reads: CASSQDLRNDQPQHF. The CDR3 region has the DNA TGTGCCAGCAGCCAAGATTTGAGGAATGATCAGCCCCAGCATTTT.

The chain is built from TRBV5-6 and TRBJ2-7; 7 bases are a match to TRBD2. Germline assignment: CDR1 SGHDT and CDR2 YYEEEE. This CDR3 comprises 16 residues. The V and J ends lost 4 bases and 2 bases, in that order; junction bases with no gene match: 12. CDR3 DNA: TGTGCCAGCAGCGTGGTCGGGAGCGGGGTTGCCTACGAGCAGTACTTC. As protein: CASSVVGSGVAYEQYF.

Of note for this clone: This could be a read error, since a much larger clone is one nucleotide away. This chain uses TRBV5-4 with TRBJ1-1, with unresolved D. V lost 1 base and J lost 4, with 5 bases in between. The CDR3 has 12 amino acids. Germline CDR1 is SGHNT and CDR2 is YYREEE (reference sequence). The CDR3 nucleotides read TGTGCCAGCAGCTTGCGGGGCACTGAAGCTTTCTTT. As protein: CASSLRGTEAFF.

The chain employs TRBV5-4 and TRBJ1-1; D might be TRBD1 (5 bases). The V end lost 2 bases, the J end lost 8 bases, and 10 bases lay between the germline ends. There are 12 residues in the CDR3. The germline gives CDR1 SGHNT, CDR2 YYREEE (reference sequence). CDR3 DNA: TGTGCCAGCAGCTTTACAGGAACAGAAGCTTTCTTT. Translated: CASSFTGTEAFF.

The chain is built from TRBV9 and TRBJ1-4; unclear D gene. V lost 4 bases and J lost 0, with 13 bases in between. This CDR3 is built from 16 residues. The germline gives CDR1 SGDLS, CDR2 YYNGEE. CDR3 bases: TGTGCCAGCAGCTCCAGCGGACGCCCAACTAATGAAAAACTGTTTTTT. It encodes CASSSSGRPTNEKLFF.

V and J are TRBV6-2 or TRBV6-3 and TRBJ2-7; 14 bases are a match to TRBD2. The CDR3 length is 19 residues. Germline V gives CDR1 MNHEY, CDR2 SVGEGT. V gave up 2 bases and J gave up 2 bases; unmatched junction bases: 11. Here the CDR3 reads CASSYNGTSGGARPYEQYF. Here the CDR3 DNA reads TGTGCCAGCAGTTACAACGGGACTAGCGGGGGAGCCCGTCCCTACGAGCAGTACTTC.

The chain employs TRBV12-3 or TRBV12-4 and TRBJ2-3, with D maybe TRBD1 (6 bases). Deletions cut 3 bases from V and 5 bases from J, with 9 bases between. This CDR3 has 13 amino acids. This chain's CDR3 is CASSFQGKDTQYF. CDR3 coding DNA: TGTGCCAGCAGTTTCCAGGGGAAAGATACGCAGTATTTT.

This rearrangement joins TRBV5-1 to TRBJ2-5; 7 nucleotides agree with TRBD2. This CDR3 contains 15 residues. V trimming: 2 bases; J trimming: 4 bases; junction bases outside the gene matches: 8. Germline V gene sequence: CDR1 SGHRS, CDR2 YFSETQ. Written as DNA, the CDR3 is TGCGCCAGCAGCTTTCGGGGCAGGGAGGGAGAGACCCAGTACTTC. Protein product: CASSFRGREGETQYF.

V usage is TRBV27 and J usage is TRBJ1-4; unclear D gene. V gave up 4 bases and J gave up 7 bases, with 16 bases separating them. Germline V lookup: CDR1 MNHEY, CDR2 SMNVEV (reference sequence). The CDR3 length is 15 residues. CDR3 in DNA: TGTGCCAGCAGTTCTGGACCAACCGGAGGTGAAAAACTGTTTTTT. It translates to CASSSGPTGGEKLFF. Based on the CDR3 plus reference TRBV27 and TRBJ1-4, the full variable domain is EAQVTQNPRYLITVTGKKLTVTCSQNMNHEYMSWYRQDPGLGLRQIYYSMNVEVTDKGDVPEGYKVSRKEKRNFPLILESPSPNQTSLYFCASSSGPTGGEKLFFGSGTQLSVL.

This chain connects TRBV5-1 to TRBJ1-1; D gene ambiguous. The CDR3 runs 14 residues. Germline V gene lookup returns CDR1 SGHRS and CDR2 YFSETQ. V shed 5 bases and J shed 2 bases, with 13 bases lying between them. The CDR3 coding sequence is TGCGCCAGCAGTTTCATTCCAGATAACACTGAAGCTTTCTTT. This gives the protein CASSFIPDNTEAFF.

The CDR3 sequence is CASSQVGREAYEQYF. In DNA, the CDR3 is TGCGCCAGCAGCCAAGTGGGGAGGGAGGCCTACGAGCAGTACTTC. The chain carries TRBV4-3 and TRBJ2-7; 7 positions match TRBD2. Trimming at V came to 1 base and at J to 2 bases, leaving 5 bases not matched to a gene. The CDR3 is 15 amino acids. Germline V lookup: CDR1 LGHNA, CDR2 YSLEER.

The rearrangement joins TRBV14 to TRBJ2-7, with 7 bases aligning to TRBD1. CDR1 is SGHDN and CDR2 is FVKESK in the germline V gene. The CDR3 totals 16 residues. Trimming cost V 4 bases and J 5 bases; bases outside gene matches: 14. CDR3 sequence (DNA): TGTGCCAGCAGCCGTATTGGGACAGCTCTCAACCACGAGCAGTACTTC. This encodes CASSRIGTALNHEQYF.